This TCR beta chain was captured by sequencing in a study of blood T cell repertoires in COVID-19. Overall study context: COVID-19 samples collected from the United States, Italy and Spain covered acute and convalescent phases. T cells, B-cell-depleted T cells, or PBMCs supplied cDNA or gDNA.

Study processing details: Nucleated cell counts were estimated from reference gene primer amplification. The repertoire was sequenced with immunoSEQ multiplex PCR; TCRdb's copy has only in-frame clones and lacks some. V and J calls and clone size follow that table, whereas D and trimming were derived from the DNA. The table lists about 62,000 clones, 75% to 90% of them singletons. Germline loops: CDR1 SGHAT, CDR2 FQNNGV. The ends were cut back, 6 bases at V and 7 bases at J, with 13 bases in the middle. The CDR3 contains 14 residues. The chain couples TRBV11-2 to TRBJ1-6, with D uncertain. Sequencing was performed on peripheral blood. This receptor was taken from a woman older than 75 with acute or convalescent COVID-19. The CDR3 spells CASSLNLRNSPLHF. The CDR3 nucleotides are TGTGCCAGCAGTTTAAACCTCAGGAATTCACCCCTCCACTTT.